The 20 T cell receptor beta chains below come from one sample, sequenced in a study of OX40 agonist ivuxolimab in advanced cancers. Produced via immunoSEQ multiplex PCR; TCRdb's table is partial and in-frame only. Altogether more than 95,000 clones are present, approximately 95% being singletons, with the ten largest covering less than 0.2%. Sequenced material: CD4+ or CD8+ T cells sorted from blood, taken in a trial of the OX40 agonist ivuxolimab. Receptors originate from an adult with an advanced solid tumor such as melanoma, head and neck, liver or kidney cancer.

CDR3 loop: CASSLSFSGTSGGAYEQYF. The CDR3, as DNA: TGTGCCAGCAGCTTAAGTTTCAGCGGGACTAGCGGGGGCGCTTACGAGCAGTACTTC. J is TRBJ2-7 and V is TRBV7-2; 14 bases align to TRBD2. The CDR3 length is 19 residues. Germline assignment: CDR1 SGHTA and CDR2 FQGNSA. The J segment lost 4 bases and the V segment lost 2 bases, leaving 13 bases of the junction unmatched.

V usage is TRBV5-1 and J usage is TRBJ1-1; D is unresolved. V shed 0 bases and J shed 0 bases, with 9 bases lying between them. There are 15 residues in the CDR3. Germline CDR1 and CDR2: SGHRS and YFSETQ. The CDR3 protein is CASSLARALNTEAFF. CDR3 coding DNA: TGCGCCAGCAGCTTGGCAAGGGCCTTGAACACTGAAGCTTTCTTT.

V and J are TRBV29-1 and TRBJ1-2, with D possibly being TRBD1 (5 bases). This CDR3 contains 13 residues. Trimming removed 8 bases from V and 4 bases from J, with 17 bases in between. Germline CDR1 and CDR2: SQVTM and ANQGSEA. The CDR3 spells CSCSGTSTYGYTF. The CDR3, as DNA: TGCAGCTGCTCCGGGACCTCGACCTATGGCTACACCTTC.

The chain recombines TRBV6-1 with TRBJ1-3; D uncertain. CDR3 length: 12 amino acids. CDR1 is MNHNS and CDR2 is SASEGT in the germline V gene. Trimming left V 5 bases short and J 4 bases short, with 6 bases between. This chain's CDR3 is CASSPQGNTIYF. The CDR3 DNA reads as TGTGCCAGCAGTCCTCAGGGAAACACCATATATTTT.

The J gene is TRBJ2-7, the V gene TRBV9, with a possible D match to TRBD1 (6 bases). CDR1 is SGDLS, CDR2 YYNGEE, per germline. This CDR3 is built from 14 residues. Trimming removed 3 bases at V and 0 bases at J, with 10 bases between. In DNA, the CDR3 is TGTGCCAGCAGCGCCCGGACAGACTCCTACGAGCAGTACTTC. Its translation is CASSARTDSYEQYF.

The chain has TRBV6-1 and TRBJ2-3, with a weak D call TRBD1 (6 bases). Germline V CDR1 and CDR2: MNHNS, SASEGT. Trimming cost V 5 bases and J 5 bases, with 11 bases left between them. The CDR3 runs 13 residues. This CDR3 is CASSHSRGDTQYF. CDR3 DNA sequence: TGTGCCAGCAGTCACTCCAGGGGAGATACGCAGTATTTT.

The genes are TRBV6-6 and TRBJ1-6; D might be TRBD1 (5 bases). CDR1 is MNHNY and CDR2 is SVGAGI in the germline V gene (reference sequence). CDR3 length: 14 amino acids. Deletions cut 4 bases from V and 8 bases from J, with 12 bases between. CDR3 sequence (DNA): TGTGCCAGCAGTTGGGACTTTAGGGATTCACCCCTCCACTTT. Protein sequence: CASSWDFRDSPLHF.

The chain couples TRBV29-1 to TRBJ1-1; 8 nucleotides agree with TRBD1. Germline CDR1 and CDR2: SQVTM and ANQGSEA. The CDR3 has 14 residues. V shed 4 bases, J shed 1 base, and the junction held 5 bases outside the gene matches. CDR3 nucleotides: TGCAGCGTTGTACAGGGGGTCGAGAACACTGAAGCTTTCTTT. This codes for CSVVQGVENTEAFF.

The DNA of the CDR3 is TGTGCCAGCTCACCAACACAGCTCAATCAGCCCCAGCATTTT. It codes for CASSPTQLNQPQHF. This chain links TRBV18 with TRBJ1-5; D not certain. Germline CDR1 and CDR2: KGHSH and LQKENI. V was trimmed by 2 bases and J by 3 bases, leaving 8 bases between them. This CDR3 contains 14 residues. Using reference TRBV18 and TRBJ1-5 for the parts outside the CDR3, the full variable domain is NAGVMQNPRHLVRRRGQEARLRCSPMKGHSHVYWYRQLPEEGLKFMVYLQKENIIDESGMPKERFSAEFPKEGPSILRIQQVVRGDSAAYFCASSPTQLNQPQHFGDGTRLSIL.

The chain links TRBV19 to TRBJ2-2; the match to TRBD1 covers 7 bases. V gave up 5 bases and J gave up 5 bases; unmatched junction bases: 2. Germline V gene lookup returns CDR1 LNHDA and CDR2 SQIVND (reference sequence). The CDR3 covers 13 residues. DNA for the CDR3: TGTGCCAGTAGTCAGGGGGTTACCGGGGAGCTGTTTTTT. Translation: CASSQGVTGELFF.

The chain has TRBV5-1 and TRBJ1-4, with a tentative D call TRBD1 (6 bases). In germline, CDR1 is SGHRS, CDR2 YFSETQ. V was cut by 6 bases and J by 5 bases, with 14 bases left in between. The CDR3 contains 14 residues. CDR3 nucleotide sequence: TGCGCCAGCAAGTCCAGGGGAGAGAATGAAAAACTGTTTTTT. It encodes CASKSRGENEKLFF.

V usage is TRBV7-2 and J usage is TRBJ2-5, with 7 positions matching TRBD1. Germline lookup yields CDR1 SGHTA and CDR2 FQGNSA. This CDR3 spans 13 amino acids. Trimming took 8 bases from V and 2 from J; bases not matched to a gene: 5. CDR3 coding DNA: TGTGCCAGCCTCCCGGGACAGCAAGAGACCCAGTACTTC. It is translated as CASLPGQQETQYF. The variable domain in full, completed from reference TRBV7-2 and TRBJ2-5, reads GAGVSQSPSNKVTEKGKDVELRCDPISGHTALYWYRQSLGQGLEFLIYFQGNSAPDKSGLPSDRFSAERTGGSVSTLTIQRTQQEDSAVYLCASLPGQQETQYFGPGTRLLVL.

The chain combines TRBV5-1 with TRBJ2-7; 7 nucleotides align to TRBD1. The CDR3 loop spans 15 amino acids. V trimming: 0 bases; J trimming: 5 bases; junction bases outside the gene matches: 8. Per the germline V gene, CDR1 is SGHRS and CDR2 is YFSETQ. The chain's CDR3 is CASSLGTGAVDEQYF. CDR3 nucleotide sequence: TGCGCCAGCAGCTTGGGAACAGGGGCAGTCGACGAGCAGTACTTC.

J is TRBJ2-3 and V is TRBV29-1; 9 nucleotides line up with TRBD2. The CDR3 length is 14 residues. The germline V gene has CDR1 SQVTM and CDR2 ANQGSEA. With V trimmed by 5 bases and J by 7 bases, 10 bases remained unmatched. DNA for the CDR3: TGCAGCGTTAAGGCACGCGGGGGGGGGAATACGCAGTATTTT. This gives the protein CSVKARGGGNTQYF.

CDR3 region: CSVEKLNTEAFF. CDR3 sequence (DNA): TGCAGCGTTGAAAAGCTGAACACTGAAGCTTTCTTT. The chain links TRBV29-1 to TRBJ1-1; no clear D. The length of the CDR3 is 12 residues. V dropped 2 bases and J dropped 0 bases, with 4 bases sitting between them. The V gene's germline CDR1 is SQVTM and CDR2 ANQGSEA.

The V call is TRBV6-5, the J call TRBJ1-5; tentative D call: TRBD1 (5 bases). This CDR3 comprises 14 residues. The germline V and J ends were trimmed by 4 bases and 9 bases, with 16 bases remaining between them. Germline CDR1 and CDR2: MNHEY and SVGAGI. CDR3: CASSWGPTGGPQHF. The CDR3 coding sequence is TGTGCCAGCAGTTGGGGCCCTACGGGCGGGCCCCAGCATTTT.

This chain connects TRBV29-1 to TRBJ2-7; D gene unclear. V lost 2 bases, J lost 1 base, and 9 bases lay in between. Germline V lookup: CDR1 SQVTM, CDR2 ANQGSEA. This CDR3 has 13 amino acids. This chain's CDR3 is CSVERSGSYEQYF. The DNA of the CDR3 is TGCAGCGTTGAAAGGTCCGGTTCCTACGAGCAGTACTTC.

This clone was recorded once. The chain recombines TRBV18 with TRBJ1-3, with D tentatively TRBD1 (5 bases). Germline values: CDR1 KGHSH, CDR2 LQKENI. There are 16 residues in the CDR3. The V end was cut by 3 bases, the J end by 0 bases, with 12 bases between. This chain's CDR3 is CASSPPGGTSGNTIYF. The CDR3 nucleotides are TGTGCCAGCTCACCCCCCGGGGGAACCTCTGGAAACACCATATATTTT.

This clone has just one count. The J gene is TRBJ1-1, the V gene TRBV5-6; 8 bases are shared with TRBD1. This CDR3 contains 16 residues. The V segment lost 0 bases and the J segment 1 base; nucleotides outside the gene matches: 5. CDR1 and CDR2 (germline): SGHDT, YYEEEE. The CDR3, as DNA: TGTGCCAGCAGCTTGGCCTTTGGACAGGGGAACACTGAAGCTTTCTTT. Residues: CASSLAFGQGNTEAFF.

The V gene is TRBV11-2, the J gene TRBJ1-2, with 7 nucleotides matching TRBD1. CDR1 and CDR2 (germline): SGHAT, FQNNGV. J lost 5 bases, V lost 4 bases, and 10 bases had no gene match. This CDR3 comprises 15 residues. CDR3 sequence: CASSSSGGMRYGYTF. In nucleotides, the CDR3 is TGTGCCAGCAGCTCCTCAGGGGGGATGAGGTATGGCTACACCTTC.